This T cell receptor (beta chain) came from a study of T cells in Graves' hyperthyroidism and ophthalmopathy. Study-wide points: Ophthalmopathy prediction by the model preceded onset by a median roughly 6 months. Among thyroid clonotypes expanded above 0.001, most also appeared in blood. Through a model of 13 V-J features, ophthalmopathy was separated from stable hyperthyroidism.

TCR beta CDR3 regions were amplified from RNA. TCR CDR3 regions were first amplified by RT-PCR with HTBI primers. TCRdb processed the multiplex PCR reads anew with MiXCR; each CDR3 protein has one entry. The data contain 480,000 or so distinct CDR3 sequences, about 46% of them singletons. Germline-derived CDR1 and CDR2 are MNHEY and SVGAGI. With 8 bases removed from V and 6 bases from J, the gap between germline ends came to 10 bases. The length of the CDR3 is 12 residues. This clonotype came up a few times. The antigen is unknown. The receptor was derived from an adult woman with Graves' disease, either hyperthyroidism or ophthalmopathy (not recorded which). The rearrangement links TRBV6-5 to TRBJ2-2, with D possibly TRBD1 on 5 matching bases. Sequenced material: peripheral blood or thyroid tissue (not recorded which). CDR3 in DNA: TGTGCCAGCGCTAGGGGCTCCGGGGAGCTGTTTTTT. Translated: CASARGSGELFF.